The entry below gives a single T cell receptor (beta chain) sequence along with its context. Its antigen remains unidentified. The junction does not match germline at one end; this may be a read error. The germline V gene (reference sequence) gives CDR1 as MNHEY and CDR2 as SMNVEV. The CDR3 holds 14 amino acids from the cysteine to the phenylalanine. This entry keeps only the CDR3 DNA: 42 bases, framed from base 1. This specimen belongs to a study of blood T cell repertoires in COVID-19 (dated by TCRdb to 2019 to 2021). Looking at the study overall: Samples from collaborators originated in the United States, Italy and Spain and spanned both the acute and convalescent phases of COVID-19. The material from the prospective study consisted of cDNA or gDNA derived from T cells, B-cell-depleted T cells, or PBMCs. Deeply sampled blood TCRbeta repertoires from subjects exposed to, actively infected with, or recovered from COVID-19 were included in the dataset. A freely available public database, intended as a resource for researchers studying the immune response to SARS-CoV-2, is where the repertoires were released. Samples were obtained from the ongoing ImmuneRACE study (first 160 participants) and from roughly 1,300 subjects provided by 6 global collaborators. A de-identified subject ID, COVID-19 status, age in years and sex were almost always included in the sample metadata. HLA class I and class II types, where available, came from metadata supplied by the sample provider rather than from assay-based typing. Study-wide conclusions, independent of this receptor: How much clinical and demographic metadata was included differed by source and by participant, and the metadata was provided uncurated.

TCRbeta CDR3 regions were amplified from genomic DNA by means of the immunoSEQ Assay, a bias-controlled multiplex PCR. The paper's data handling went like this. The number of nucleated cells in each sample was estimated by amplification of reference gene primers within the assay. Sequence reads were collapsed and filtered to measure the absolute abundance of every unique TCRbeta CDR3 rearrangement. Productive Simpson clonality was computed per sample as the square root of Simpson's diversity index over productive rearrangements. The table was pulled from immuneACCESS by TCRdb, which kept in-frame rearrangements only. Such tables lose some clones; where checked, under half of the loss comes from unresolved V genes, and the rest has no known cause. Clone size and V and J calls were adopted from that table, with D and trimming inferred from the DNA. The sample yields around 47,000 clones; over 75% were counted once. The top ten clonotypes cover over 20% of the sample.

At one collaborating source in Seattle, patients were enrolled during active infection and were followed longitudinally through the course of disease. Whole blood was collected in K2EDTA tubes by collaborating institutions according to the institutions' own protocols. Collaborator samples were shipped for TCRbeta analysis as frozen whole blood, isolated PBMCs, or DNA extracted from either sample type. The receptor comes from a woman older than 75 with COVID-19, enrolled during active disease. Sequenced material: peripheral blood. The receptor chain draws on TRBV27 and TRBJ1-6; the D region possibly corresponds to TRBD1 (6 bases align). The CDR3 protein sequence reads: CASSLFWPTGTPIF. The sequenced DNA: TGTGCCAGCAGTTTATTCTGGCCCACCGGGACACCCATTTTT.